These 20 T cell receptor beta chains came from one sample sequenced in a study of T cell responses to AZD1222 COVID-19 vaccine (dated by TCRdb to about 2021). The time point label on this specimen signifies: baseline before first vaccination. The method was the immunoSEQ multiplex PCR assay. TCRdb mirrors the immuneACCESS table, restricted to in-frame sequences. Some clones are absent from its copies; in checked studies, under half trace to an unresolved V gene, and the reason for the others is unknown. The sample records roughly 140,000 clones, about nine tenths of which are singletons. Of the sample, roughly 3.1% falls within the top ten clones. The sequences come from peripheral blood, collected on day 0 of AZD1222 vaccination. All receptors derive from an adult in good health.

The chain combines TRBV9 with TRBJ2-5; D is possibly TRBD1 (5 bases). The CDR3 extends over 14 amino acids. V lost 7 bases, J lost 2 bases, and 15 bases lay in between. CDR1 is SGDLS, CDR2 YYNGEE, per germline. DNA of the CDR3: TGTGCCAGCGGGGCAGGGCTTATTCAAGAGACCCAGTACTTC. Encoded protein: CASGAGLIQETQYF.

The CDR3 loop reads CASSLDPDRNEQFF. The CDR3 nucleotides read TGCGCCAGCAGCCTGGATCCTGACAGAAATGAGCAGTTCTTC. The chain combines TRBV5-1 with TRBJ2-1; D may be TRBD1 (5 bases). Germline V gene sequence: CDR1 SGHRS, CDR2 YFSETQ. The CDR3 extends over 14 amino acids. With 4 bases removed from V and 7 bases from J, the gap between germline ends came to 15 bases.

The genes are TRBV7-3 and TRBJ2-3, with 7 bases fitting TRBD1. CDR1 is SGHTA and CDR2 is FQGTGA in the germline V gene. V trimming: 2 bases; J trimming: 2 bases; junction bases outside the gene matches: 4. The CDR3 loop spans 15 amino acids. CDR3 bases: TGTGCCAGCAGCTTAGACAGGGCCCACACAGATACGCAGTATTTT. Translating gives CASSLDRAHTDTQYF.

The gene calls are TRBV28 and TRBJ2-7; weak D call: TRBD2 (6 bases). Trimming left V 8 bases short and J 7 bases short, with 21 bases between. The CDR3 spans 14 residues. Looked up from germline, CDR1 is MDHEN and CDR2 is SYDVKM. The CDR3 DNA reads TGTGCCAGCTCTACGCGGACTACACAGTTGGAGCAGTACTTC. The encoded protein is CASSTRTTQLEQYF.

The chain combines TRBV7-8 with TRBJ2-7, with 7 bases identical to TRBD2. This CDR3 region has 14 residues. Germline lookup yields CDR1 SGHVS and CDR2 FQNEAQ. V shed 5 bases and J 4 bases; nucleotides not matched to a gene: 8. CDR3 protein: CASSPLVGGYEQYF. The CDR3 DNA reads as TGTGCCAGCAGCCCTTTAGTGGGGGGGTACGAGCAGTACTTC.

The chain couples TRBV5-1 to TRBJ2-7; D is unresolved. Germline CDR1 and CDR2: SGHRS and YFSETQ. This CDR3 comprises 13 residues. V shed 0 bases and J shed 7 bases, with 11 bases lying between them. CDR3 in amino acids: CASSLGWSPEQYF. The CDR3, as DNA: TGCGCCAGCAGCTTGGGCTGGAGTCCAGAGCAGTACTTC.

This chain uses TRBV18 with TRBJ2-1; tentative D call: TRBD2 (6 bases). CDR1 is KGHSH and CDR2 is LQKENI in the germline V gene. The CDR3 sequence is 14 residues long. With 0 bases removed from V and 6 bases from J, the gap between germline ends came to 9 bases. The CDR3 protein is CASSPPAGFNEQFF. The CDR3 DNA sequence: TGTGCCAGCTCACCACCCGCGGGGTTCAATGAGCAGTTCTTC.

As to this clone: Germline and junction disagree at one end, which may indicate a read error. The chain employs TRBV7-9 and TRBJ1-1; D is possibly TRBD1 (6 bases). The CDR3 consists of 15 residues. The V gene's germline CDR1 is SEHNR and CDR2 FQNEAQ (reference sequence). The CDR3 protein is CTSSFHGTSNTEAFF. The CDR3 DNA sequence: TGTACCAGCAGCTTCCATGGGACATCGAACACTGAAGCTTTCTTT.

The gene calls are TRBV20-1 and TRBJ2-7, with D hard to call. The CDR3 has 14 residues. V was clipped by 3 bases and J by 2 bases, with 14 bases between them. CDR1 and CDR2 (germline): DFQATT, SNEGSKA (reference sequence). The CDR3 nucleotides are TGCAGTGCTAGTAGGCAAACCCAAGCCTACGAGCAGTACTTC. Translating gives CSASRQTQAYEQYF.

This sequence joins TRBV4-1 and TRBJ1-2; D gene unclear. This CDR3 has 15 amino acids. In germline, CDR1 is MGHRA, CDR2 YSYEKL. The germline V and J ends were trimmed by 3 bases and 5 bases, with 16 bases remaining between them. The DNA for the CDR3 is TGCGCCAGCAGCCACCCAATGACGGCCCAATATGGCTACACCTTC. Amino acids: CASSHPMTAQYGYTF.

The CDR3, as DNA: TGTGCCAGCAGCCGTCTAGCGGGGGGGATAAATGAGCAGTTCTTC. Translated: CASSRLAGGINEQFF. The chain couples TRBV5-6 to TRBJ2-1; 12 bases are shared with TRBD2. Germline V gene lookup returns CDR1 SGHDT and CDR2 YYEEEE. Trimming took 4 bases from V and 7 from J; bases not matched to a gene: 6. The CDR3 is made up of 15 amino acids.

The chain carries TRBV6-5 and TRBJ1-4, with D possibly matching TRBD1 (5 bases). Germline V lookup: CDR1 MNHEY, CDR2 SVGAGI. The V end lost 7 bases, the J end lost 8 bases, and 17 bases lay between the germline ends. This CDR3 is built from 14 residues. CDR3 coding DNA: TGTGCCAGCACCTTAGACAGTACGAGGGAAAAACTGTTTTTT. Residues: CASTLDSTREKLFF.

This clone has a single count. The genes are TRBV18 and TRBJ2-1; 12 bases line up with TRBD2. The V gene's germline CDR1 is KGHSH and CDR2 LQKENI. J was trimmed by 4 bases and V by 3 bases; bases with no gene match: 13. The CDR3 extends over 19 amino acids. CDR3 sequence reads: CASSPPRGLAGYEYNEQFF. CDR3 nucleotides: TGTGCCAGCTCACCTCCCCGCGGACTAGCGGGATACGAATACAATGAGCAGTTCTTC.

This chain connects TRBV7-9 to TRBJ2-7, with D uncertain. V lost 5 bases and J 2 bases, leaving 7 bases between the germline ends. From germline, CDR1 is SEHNR and CDR2 FQNEAQ (reference sequence). The CDR3 length is 12 residues. CDR3 DNA: TGTGCCAGCAGCAATTTACCCTACGAGCAGTACTTC. Translating gives CASSNLPYEQYF.

The chain's CDR3 is CASSYAGVNTEAFF. The CDR3 DNA follows: TGTGCCAGCAGTTACGCAGGGGTGAACACTGAAGCTTTCTTT. This sequence joins TRBV6-2 or TRBV6-3 and TRBJ1-1; D may be TRBD1 (6 bases). Germline V gene data show CDR1 as MNHEY and CDR2 as SVGEGT. The CDR3 is made up of 14 amino acids. V was cut by 2 bases and J by 0 bases, with 7 bases left in between.

The chain carries TRBV5-1 and TRBJ1-1, with TRBD1 as a possible D gene (6 bases). V lost 7 bases, J lost 3 bases, and 13 bases lay in between. The CDR3 has 13 amino acids. Germline V gives CDR1 SGHRS, CDR2 YFSETQ. CDR3 in amino acids: CASAGDADTEAFF. CDR3 in DNA: TGCGCCAGCGCAGGGGATGCGGACACTGAAGCTTTCTTT.

The rearrangement joins TRBV6-4 to TRBJ2-1, with 12 positions matching TRBD2. This CDR3 comprises 15 residues. V was clipped by 6 bases and J by 9 bases; unmatched bases: 9. Germline-derived CDR1 and CDR2 are MRHNA and SNTAGT. Written as DNA, the CDR3 is TGTGCCAGCAGCCCGGGACTAGCGGGCGCTGGTGAGCAGTTCTTC. Its translation is CASSPGLAGAGEQFF.

This chain connects TRBV30 to TRBJ1-2, with D tentatively TRBD1 (6 bases). The ends were cut back, 2 bases at V and 2 bases at J, with 18 bases in the middle. The germline CDR1 and CDR2 sequences are GTSNPN and SVGIG (reference sequence). The CDR3 runs to 16 residues. The CDR3 nucleotides read TGTGCCTGGAGTCCTGGGGGGGGCCTAGTGAACTATGGCTACACCTTC. Residues: CAWSPGGGLVNYGYTF.

This clone was observed a handful of times. V is TRBV30 and J is TRBJ1-5, with 9 bases matching TRBD1. Losses at the gene ends were 1 base for V and 0 bases for J; bases not matched to a gene: 1. Per germline, CDR1 GTSNPN and CDR2 SVGIG (reference sequence). The CDR3 spans 15 residues. The CDR3, as DNA: TGTGCCTGGAGTGGGGACAGGGCTAGCAATCAGCCCCAGCATTTT. Its translation: CAWSGDRASNQPQHF.

The V and J genes are TRBV21-1 and TRBJ1-1. TRBV21-1 is designated a pseudogene. This CDR3 comprises 11 residues. The CDR3 here is CATPGRAEAFF. The CDR3 region has the DNA TGTGCCACTCCGGGCCGGGCTGAAGCTTTCTTT.